This TCR beta chain was found in a study of blood T cell repertoires in COVID-19. Study summary: The United States, Italy and Spain provided the acute and convalescent COVID-19 samples. PBMCs, B-cell-depleted T cells, or T cells were the source of the cDNA or gDNA that made up the material.

The CDR3 covers 13 residues. V was clipped by 8 bases and J by 2 bases; unmatched bases: 6. Germline CDR1 reads GTSNPN; CDR2 reads SVGIG (reference sequence). Assay: immunoSEQ multiplex PCR; the TCRdb copy retains only in-frame clones and omits some. Of 90,000 or so clones in the sample, approximately 86% were seen once. V gene TRBV30 combines with J gene TRBJ2-3, with 8 nucleotides matching TRBD2. The sequence was collected from a man between 60 and 75 years old with acute or convalescent COVID-19. Sequencing was carried out using peripheral blood. CDR3 nucleotides: TGTGCCAACGGGGGGGCGATCACAGATACGCAGTATTTT. It codes for CANGGAITDTQYF.